A selection of T cell receptor beta chains follows, all from one sample in a study of human T cells and chemical hapten exposure. Each CDR3 protein is one row after TCRdb ran MiXCR on the RACE reads. The sample records around 130,000 distinct CDR3 sequences, approximately 10% being singletons. Sequenced sample: whole blood. These receptors all stem from a male donor in good health. Some clones in this sample may be carry-over from other donors' samples. CDR3s include the opening cysteine and the closing phenylalanine or tryptophan. Fields, in order: D gene, J gene, clone size, V gene, CDR3 DNA, CDR3 protein. D genes are given only for firm matches. The size of a clone is reported for some rows only, either as once, few or many, or as a class for expanded clones.

>TRBD1|TRBJ2-1|few|TRBV19
TGTGCCAGTAGTACCGGGGACAGCTACAATGAGCAGTTCTTC
CASSTGDSYNEQFF
>TRBD1|TRBJ1-2|few|TRBV7-9
TGTGCCAGCAGCCCGGACAGGGGGCAATACTATGGCTACACCTTC
CASSPDRGQYYGYTF
>NA|TRBJ2-3|few|TRBV18
TGTGCCAGCTCACCCGTGGAGAAGGGAGATACGCAGTATTTT
CASSPVEKGDTQYF
>NA|TRBJ2-5|many|TRBV9
TGTGCCAGCAGCTTGACGTGGGGTCAAGAGACCCAGTACTTC
CASSLTWGQETQYF
>TRBD1|TRBJ2-1|NA|TRBV5-1
TGCGTCAGCAGCTCGCCGGGACAGGGGGTAAATGAGCAGTTCTTC
CVSSSPGQGVNEQFF
>NA|TRBJ1-4|NA|TRBV12-3/TRBV12-4
TGTGCCAGCAGCTTCGGGATAGAGCTTGACTTT
CASSFGIELDF
>NA|TRBJ1-1|NA|TRBV6-6
TGTGCCAGCAGTTACTCTCCTTGTGAAGCTTTCTTT
CASSYSPCEAFF
>NA|TRBJ1-2|few|TRBV7-2
TGTGCCAGCAGCCAATACAGGGAGGGAGTCTATGGCTACACCTTC
CASSQYREGVYGYTF
>NA|TRBJ2-1|many|TRBV12-3/TRBV12-4
TGTGCCAGCAGTGCCCGACATGGTAGCGGTGAGCAGTTCTTC
CASSARHGSGEQFF
>NA|TRBJ2-7|few|TRBV10-3
TGTGCCATCAGTGAGTCGGCCGAACAGTACTTC
CAISESAEQYF
>NA|TRBJ2-1|many|TRBV6-1
TGTGCCAGCAGTGAAGCGGAGGTCAATGAGCAGTTCTTC
CASSEAEVNEQFF
>TRBD2|TRBJ2-2|many|TRBV6-2/TRBV6-3
TGTGCCAGCAGTTACTCGATGCAGCGGGGGGCTTCGAACACCGGGGAGCTGTTTTTT
CASSYSMQRGASNTGELFF
>TRBD1|TRBJ2-3|once|TRBV5-4
TGTGCCAGCAGTGCCGGGACAGTAGTCACAGATACGCAGTATTTT
CASSAGTVVTDTQYF